This T cell receptor beta chain derives from a study of OX40 agonist ivuxolimab in advanced cancers. Study findings and constraints: Nonresponders included some who also had low normalized T-cell clonal expansion.

Repertoires were generated with immunoSEQ multiplex PCR, while TCRdb's copy carries only in-frame clones and drops some. The table records around 80,000 clones, 82% of them present only once. The CDR3 runs to 15 residues. V lost 2 bases and J 6 bases, leaving 15 bases between the germline ends. The germline V gene encodes CDR1 SGHTA and CDR2 FQGNSA. Only one count was recorded for this clone. Antigen unknown. The V and J genes are TRBV7-2 and TRBJ2-3, with D perhaps matching TRBD1 (5 bases). The receptor was derived from an adult with an advanced solid tumor such as melanoma, head and neck, liver or kidney cancer. The sample consisted of CD4+ or CD8+ T cells sorted from blood, taken in a trial of the OX40 agonist ivuxolimab. DNA of the CDR3: TGTGCCAGCAGCTTAATGGCAGGGTGGGCTGATACGCAGTATTTT. Translated: CASSLMAGWADTQYF. Complete variable domain (other parts from reference TRBV7-2 and TRBJ2-3): GAGVSQSPSNKVTEKGKDVELRCDPISGHTALYWYRQSLGQGLEFLIYFQGNSAPDKSGLPSDRFSAERTGGSVSTLTIQRTQQEDSAVYLCASSLMAGWADTQYFGPGTRLTVL.